These 10 T cell receptor beta chains originate from one sample sequenced in a study of blood T cell repertoires in COVID-19. Generated by immunoSEQ multiplex PCR, the TCRdb table keeps only in-frame clones and is missing some. The repertoire holds around 300,000 clones, with 80% to 90% as singletons. Material: peripheral blood. These receptors all come from a woman between 65 and 79 years old with acute or convalescent COVID-19.

The V gene is TRBV18, the J gene TRBJ1-2, with TRBD1 as a possible D gene (5 bases). Germline V gene lookup returns CDR1 KGHSH and CDR2 LQKENI. Trimming pared 3 bases from V and 6 bases from J, leaving 17 bases between. The CDR3 has 15 amino acids. The chain's CDR3 is CASSPIRAHVDGYTF. CDR3 sequence (DNA): TGTGCCAGCTCACCGATCAGGGCGCACGTAGATGGCTACACCTTC. The variable domain in full, completed from reference TRBV18 and TRBJ1-2, reads NAGVMQNPRHLVRRRGQEARLRCSPMKGHSHVYWYRQLPEEGLKFMVYLQKENIIDESGMPKERFSAEFPKEGPSILRIQQVVRGDSAAYFCASSPIRAHVDGYTFGSGTRLTVV.

CDR3 protein: CASSGSYYGYTF. The CDR3 nucleotides read TGTGCCAGCTCGGGGTCTTACTATGGCTACACCTTC. The chain employs TRBV14 and TRBJ1-2; no clear D. Germline-derived CDR1 and CDR2 are SGHDN and FVKESK. The CDR3 runs 12 residues. V was pared by 8 bases and J by 3 bases, with 10 bases between.

The table lists this clone with a few counts. The chain is built from TRBV10-3 and TRBJ2-3; 12 nucleotides line up with TRBD2. V dropped 3 bases and J dropped 5; count of bases not matched to a gene: 3. Germline CDR1 and CDR2: ENHRY and SYGVKD. The CDR3 is made up of 15 amino acids. The CDR3 loop reads CAISDLAGGRDTQYF. The CDR3, as DNA: TGTGCCATCAGTGATCTAGCGGGGGGGCGAGATACGCAGTATTTT.

The genes are TRBV7-8 and TRBJ2-7, with D possibly matching TRBD2 (6 bases). V was clipped by 5 bases and J by 5 bases, with 16 bases between them. The germline V gene encodes CDR1 SGHVS and CDR2 FQNEAQ. The CDR3 has 14 amino acids. CDR3 sequence reads: CASSASSGRHEQYF. CDR3 bases: TGTGCCAGCAGCGCCAGCTCAGGGAGGCACGAGCAGTACTTC.

The chain is built from TRBV7-8 and TRBJ2-7; TRBD2 matches 7 bases. Unmatched junction bases numbered 11, after V lost 2 bases and J lost 7 bases. Germline loops: CDR1 SGHVS, CDR2 FQNEAQ. The length of the CDR3 is 15 residues. Here the CDR3 reads CASSLRSGDIREQYF. The CDR3 DNA is TGTGCCAGCAGCTTAAGGAGCGGGGATATAAGGGAGCAGTACTTC. Full variable domain (remainder filled in from reference TRBV7-8 and TRBJ2-7): GAGVSQSPRYKVAKRGQDVALRCDPISGHVSLFWYQQALGQGPEFLTYFQNEAQLDKSGLPSDRFFAERPEGSVSTLKIQRTQQEDSAVYLCASSLRSGDIREQYFGPGTRLTVT.

This rearrangement joins TRBV24-1 to TRBJ2-3; no clear D gene. Trimming left V 4 bases short and J 3 bases short, with 19 bases between. This CDR3 comprises 17 residues. In germline, CDR1 is KGHDR, CDR2 SFDVKD. Written as DNA, the CDR3 is TGTGCCACCAGTGAATCCCCAGGTTTAGTAGATACAGATACGCAGTATTTT. Amino acids: CATSESPGLVDTDTQYF.

The chain is built from TRBV2 and TRBJ1-4, with unresolved D. Trimming left V 6 bases short and J 3 bases short, with 11 bases between. Per germline, CDR1 SNHLY and CDR2 FYNNEI. The CDR3 sequence is 14 residues long. CDR3 nucleotide sequence: TGTGCCAGCAGCGTTCAGGTCCCTAATGAAAAACTGTTTTTT. Translating gives CASSVQVPNEKLFF. Full variable domain (rest looked up from reference TRBV2 and TRBJ1-4): EPEVTQTPSHQVTQMGQEVILRCVPISNHLYFYWYRQILGQKVEFLVSFYNNEISEKSEIFDDQFSVERPDGSNFTLKIRSTKLEDSAMYFCASSVQVPNEKLFFGSGTQLSVL.

The chain uses TRBV5-1 and TRBJ1-1; possibly TRBD1 for D (5 bases). Germline V lookup: CDR1 SGHRS, CDR2 YFSETQ. The length of the CDR3 is 15 residues. Trimming shortened V by 2 bases and J by 8 bases, and 19 bases separated the two germline ends. The CDR3 reads CASSLTSGSIAEAFF. CDR3 nucleotides: TGCGCCAGCAGCTTAACATCAGGGTCCATCGCCGAAGCTTTCTTT.

This clone has only one observation. The chain links TRBV5-6 to TRBJ1-1; D perhaps matches TRBD1 (5 bases). The V gene's germline CDR1 is SGHDT and CDR2 YYEEEE. This CDR3 has 12 residues. Trimming left V 6 bases short and J 10 bases short, with 16 bases between. The CDR3: CASTLGYTGAFF. The CDR3 DNA sequence: TGTGCCAGCACCCTCGGGTATACAGGAGCTTTCTTT.

The chain carries TRBV3-1 (or the pseudogene TRBV3-2) and TRBJ2-2; tentative D call: TRBD2 (5 bases). Germline V CDR1 and CDR2: LGHDT, YNNKEL (reference sequence). The CDR3 is made up of 15 amino acids. V lost 1 base and J lost 8, with 14 bases in between. DNA for the CDR3: TGTGCCAGCAGCCAAGTTCCAGCGGAAGTGGGGGAGCTGTTTTTT. Translating it yields CASSQVPAEVGELFF.